The sequence of this T cell receptor (beta chain) was determined in a study of T cell repertoires in cytomegalovirus infection (dated by TCRdb to the late 2010s). Concerning the study at large: The HLA type of each donor mattered for the analysis, because public TCR beta signatures pointed to carriage of CMV infection along with the matching HLA type. Overall study results and their limits: The ex vivo response was dominated by HLA-C-restricted CMV-specific TCR beta clonotypes, which also provided the single most frequent clonotype in two of eight donors. Carriers of CMV infection plus the relevant HLA type were discriminated by the cumulative frequency of public TCR beta family members in the study cohort and in an independent approximately 360-donor cohort.

V is trimmed back by 4 bases and J by 1 base, and the junction contains 7 bases that no gene match accounts for. The CDR3 spans 15 residues, from the cysteine through the phenylalanine. CDR3 DNA is the only sequence kept; it has 45 bases, read in frame from the first base. The germline V gene (reference sequence) yields SGHNT for CDR1 and YYREEE for CDR2. The data were produced on an Illumina HiSeq 1500. TCRdb trimmed public reads at Q25 via fastp, called clones via MiXCR and kept in-frame beta chains. Every entry covers one CDR3 protein and lists the most common genes and DNA from its rows. Across this sample there are roughly 600,000 distinct CDR3 sequences, with 20% to 25% seen only once. The ten largest account for roughly 8% of the sample. Comments on this clonotype: Its binding antigen is unknown. Base qualities are not at hand, and no much larger clone is one base apart.

The chain is made from TRBV5-4 and TRBJ1-1, with TRBD1 identical over 7 junction bases. The sample comprised CD8+ T cells from PBMCs. The sequence derives from a human donor in good health (CMV status not recorded). Some clones in this sample may be carry-over from other donors' samples. The DNA is as follows: TGTGCCAGCAGCGTCGACAGGGACCCGAACACTGAAGCTTTCTTT. Its amino acids are CASSVDRDPNTEAFF.